Listed here are 30 T cell receptor beta chains from one sample, sequenced in a study of human T cells and chemical hapten exposure. Time point noted: patch test 1, 2 weeks after DPC sensitization. The treatment: therapeutic diphenylcyclopropenone sensitization with weekly scalp DPC. In TCRdb, the RACE reads were re-called with MiXCR into one record per CDR3 protein. The sample lists roughly 360,000 distinct CDR3 sequences, nearly 5% occurring once. The starting material was whole blood, obtained in connection with sensitization to the hapten diphenylcyclopropenone (DPC). These receptors were collected from a woman aged 50 to 60 with alopecia areata. Some clones in this sample may be carry-over from other donors' samples.

This clonotype occurred many times. This chain connects TRBV20-1 to TRBJ2-3; tentative D call: TRBD2 (6 bases). Germline V gene lookup returns CDR1 DFQATT and CDR2 SNEGSKA (reference sequence). Trimming took off 0 bases at V and 1 base at J, with 23 bases between the two ends. The CDR3 runs 19 residues. DNA of the CDR3: TGCAGTGCTAGAGATATAGTCGGAGGGCTTGGAACCCGCACAGATACGCAGTATTTT. Translation gives CSARDIVGGLGTRTDTQYF.

This clonotype was observed many times. The chain links TRBV20-1 to TRBJ2-1; 8 bases agree with TRBD2. The CDR3 runs 13 residues. Germline V gives CDR1 DFQATT, CDR2 SNEGSKA (reference sequence). Germline trimming cut 4 bases from V and 6 bases from J; bases unmatched to any gene: 5. The CDR3, as DNA: TGCAGTGCTAAAAGCGGGAGTAGCAATGAGCAGTTCTTC. Encoded protein: CSAKSGSSNEQFF.

The chain recombines TRBV19 with TRBJ1-1; D is possibly TRBD1 (5 bases). Trimming took off 6 bases at V and 2 bases at J, with 10 bases between the two ends. This CDR3 is 13 amino acids long. CDR1 LNHDA and CDR2 SQIVND come from the germline V gene (reference sequence). CDR3 loop: CASRRQLNTEAFF. The CDR3 DNA sequence: TGTGCCAGTAGACGACAGCTAAACACTGAAGCTTTCTTT.

V gene TRBV29-1 combines with J gene TRBJ2-3; no firm D call. Trimming shortened V by 8 bases and J by 2 bases, and 14 bases separated the two germline ends. Germline CDR1 and CDR2: SQVTM and ANQGSEA. The CDR3 is made up of 13 amino acids. CDR3 nucleotides: TGCAGCTTCGAAGAGGTGATCACAGATACGCAGTATTTT. Protein product: CSFEEVITDTQYF.

The chain couples TRBV2 to TRBJ1-3, with D possibly TRBD1 on 5 matching bases. CDR3 size: 13 residues. Germline V gene data show CDR1 as SNHLY and CDR2 as FYNNEI. The ends were cut back, 6 bases at V and 0 bases at J, with 6 bases in the middle. In DNA form, the CDR3 reads TGTGCCAGCAGACAGGACTCTGGAAACACCATATATTTT. As protein: CASRQDSGNTIYF. The full variable domain, rest sourced from reference TRBV2 and TRBJ1-3, is EPEVTQTPSHQVTQMGQEVILRCVPISNHLYFYWYRQILGQKVEFLVSFYNNEISEKSEIFDDQFSVERPDGSNFTLKIRSTKLEDSAMYFCASRQDSGNTIYFGEGSWLTVV.

This clonotype was detected ten times or more. The chain uses TRBV12-3 or TRBV12-4 and TRBJ2-7; D unclear. V was trimmed by 5 bases and J by 2 bases, leaving 4 bases between them. The CDR3 has 11 amino acids. The CDR3 is CASSATYEQYF. CDR3 coding DNA: TGTGCCAGCAGTGCGACCTACGAGCAGTACTTC.

V gene TRBV5-1 combines with J gene TRBJ2-1; either TRBD1 or TRBD2 may fit D (5 bases each). The CDR3 runs to 15 residues. V was clipped by 0 bases and J by 4 bases, with 11 bases between them. CDR1 and CDR2 from the germline V gene are SGHRS and YFSETQ. CDR3 residues: CASSLAGTYYNEQFF. In nucleotides, the CDR3 is TGCGCCAGCAGCTTGGCCGGGACCTATTACAATGAGCAGTTCTTC.

This clonotype was observed many times. The J gene is TRBJ1-5, the V gene TRBV28; D is uncertain. V lost 6 bases to trimming and J lost 10 bases, with 16 bases between them. The CDR3 covers 13 residues. Germline V gene sequence: CDR1 MDHEN, CDR2 SYDVKM. The CDR3 sequence is CASSLADVRPQHF. As DNA, the CDR3 is TGTGCCAGCAGCCTAGCCGACGTTCGTCCCCAGCATTTT. Full variable domain (rest looked up from reference TRBV28 and TRBJ1-5): DVKVTQSSRYLVKRTGEKVFLECVQDMDHENMFWYRQDPGLGLRLIYFSYDVKMKEKGDIPEGYSVSREKKERFSLILESASTNQTSMYLCASSLADVRPQHFGDGTRLSIL.

This clonotype was seen many times. This sequence joins TRBV7-2 and TRBJ1-6; D gene unclear. Looked up from germline, CDR1 is SGHTA and CDR2 is FQGNSA. V lost 4 bases and J 9 bases, leaving 10 bases between the germline ends. CDR3 length: 13 amino acids. CDR3: CASSSAGGSPLHF. The CDR3 DNA sequence: TGTGCCAGCAGCTCTGCGGGCGGTTCACCCCTCCACTTT.

Ten or more counts support this clonotype. V and J are TRBV28 and TRBJ2-5; 8 bases map to TRBD1. Trimming took 5 bases from V and 4 from J; bases not matched to a gene: 9. From germline, CDR1 is MDHEN and CDR2 SYDVKM. CDR3 size: 15 residues. The CDR3 DNA reads as TGTGCCAGCAGTCTCCCCGGGACAGGCGGAGAGACCCAGTACTTC. It is translated as CASSLPGTGGETQYF.

This clonotype was seen many times. The V call is TRBV20-1, the J call TRBJ2-4, with TRBD2 as a possible D gene (5 bases). V lost 6 bases to trimming and J lost 0 bases, with 12 bases between them. Germline CDR1 is DFQATT and CDR2 is SNEGSKA (reference sequence). There are 14 residues in the CDR3. For the CDR3, the DNA is TGCAGTGCCCCTGATAGCGTAGCCAAAAACATTCAGTACTTC. Amino acid sequence: CSAPDSVAKNIQYF.

This rearrangement joins TRBV5-5 to TRBJ1-4, with a tentative D call TRBD1 (6 bases). The V gene's germline CDR1 is SGHKS and CDR2 YYEKEE (reference sequence). The V end was cut by 3 bases, the J end by 2 bases, with 17 bases between. The CDR3 loop spans 17 amino acids. The CDR3: CASSWDLSQGTNEKLFF. The CDR3 DNA sequence: TGTGCCAGCAGCTGGGATCTGAGTCAGGGGACTAATGAAAAACTGTTTTTT.

This chain joins TRBV3-1 and TRBJ1-5; TRBD1 is a possible D gene (5 bases). The CDR3 loop spans 13 amino acids. Trimming stripped 4 bases from V and 11 bases from J, with 15 bases between. The V gene's germline CDR1 is LGHDT and CDR2 YNNKEL (reference sequence). The CDR3 loop reads CASSLLGGGSQHF. The CDR3 DNA reads as TGTGCCAGCAGCCTTTTGGGGGGAGGCTCCCAGCATTTT.

CDR3 sequence reads: CASSGTRSRADTQYF. CDR3 nucleotides: TGTGCCAGCAGTGGGACAAGGTCTCGGGCAGATACGCAGTATTTT. The chain recombines TRBV6-1 with TRBJ2-3, with D possibly being TRBD1 (5 bases). The CDR3 is 15 residues long. Germline V gene sequence: CDR1 MNHNS, CDR2 SASEGT. The V end lost 4 bases, the J end lost 4 bases, and 15 bases lay between the germline ends.

The genes are TRBV3-1 and TRBJ2-3; 8 bases match TRBD2. V shed 3 bases and J 14 bases; nucleotides not matched to a gene: 13. The CDR3 length is 14 residues. Germline assignment: CDR1 LGHDT and CDR2 YNNKEL (reference sequence). The chain's CDR3 is CASSQARTSRTPYF. The CDR3 coding sequence is TGTGCCAGCAGCCAGGCCCGGACTAGCCGTACACCGTATTTT.

This clonotype was counted at least ten times. CDR3 DNA sequence: TGTGCCAGCAACACAGCAGCAAACACCATATATTTT. It specifies CASNTAANTIYF. This chain joins TRBV6-1 and TRBJ1-3; unclear D gene. V was clipped by 7 bases and J by 6 bases, with 10 bases between them. CDR3 size: 12 residues. The germline V gene has CDR1 MNHNS and CDR2 SASEGT.

This clonotype was detected ten times or more. This rearrangement joins TRBV14 to TRBJ2-1, with a tentative D call TRBD2 (7 bases). CDR1 and CDR2 (germline): SGHDN, FVKESK. The CDR3 runs 13 residues. Trimming removed 4 bases from V and 7 bases from J, with 11 bases in between. The CDR3 reads CASSRGGRNEQFF. As DNA, the CDR3 is TGTGCCAGCAGCCGCGGGGGCAGGAATGAGCAGTTCTTC.

This clonotype was seen repeatedly, ten times or more. V gene TRBV23-1 combines with J gene TRBJ2-1; D gene unclear. TRBV23-1 is an open reading frame whose function is uncertain. The germline V and J ends were trimmed by 4 bases and 5 bases, with 18 bases remaining between them. This CDR3 contains 16 residues. The CDR3, as DNA: TGCGCCAGCAGTCGGAAACCCTGGACGTCCCACAATGAGCAGTTCTTC. It yields the protein CASSRKPWTSHNEQFF.

The rearrangement joins TRBV10-2 to TRBJ1-1; a weak D match, TRBD1 (6 bases). Germline-derived CDR1 and CDR2 are WSHSY and SAAADI. This CDR3 has 15 amino acids. V lost 7 bases to trimming and J lost 3 bases, with 18 bases between them. The CDR3 region has the DNA TGCGCCAGCATCGACAGGACCGGGGGGGACACTGAAGCTTTCTTT. It is translated as CASIDRTGGDTEAFF.

The rearrangement joins TRBV7-6 to TRBJ2-3; 9 nucleotides agree with TRBD2. V lost 2 bases and J lost 0; bases outside the gene matches: 6. The CDR3 spans 17 residues. CDR1 is SGHVS and CDR2 is FNYEAQ in the germline V gene. Here the CDR3 DNA reads TGTGCCAGCAGCTTAATGATAGCGGGGGCTAGCACAGATACGCAGTATTTT. It specifies CASSLMIAGASTDTQYF. Full variable domain (remainder filled in from reference TRBV7-6 and TRBJ2-3): GAGVSQSPRYKVTKRGQDVALRCDPISGHVSLYWYRQALGQGPEFLTYFNYEAQQDKSGLPNDRFSAERPEGSISTLTIQRTEQRDSAMYRCASSLMIAGASTDTQYFGPGTRLTVL.

In its sample, this clonotype was seen many times. Written as DNA, the CDR3 is TGTGCCAGCAGTGGCCAGGTGGAGAGCACCGGGGAGCTGTTTTTT. Its protein product is CASSGQVESTGELFF. This chain connects TRBV25-1 to TRBJ2-2, with D uncertain. V was shortened by 4 bases and J by 4 bases, with 13 bases between the two germline ends. The CDR3 extends over 15 amino acids. Germline-derived CDR1 and CDR2 are MGHDK and SYGVNS.

This clonotype was seen many times. This chain joins TRBV6-1 and TRBJ2-7; unclear D gene. The CDR3 covers 11 residues. Trimming removed 1 base from V and 5 bases from J, with 3 bases in between. Germline CDR1 is MNHNS and CDR2 is SASEGT. In DNA, the CDR3 is TGTGCCAGCAGTGAAGGGAACGAGCAGTACTTC. Its translation: CASSEGNEQYF.

This clonotype occurred many times. This chain joins TRBV4-1 and TRBJ2-1; maybe TRBD2 (5 bases). The CDR3 contains 13 residues. V was trimmed by 0 bases and J by 10 bases, leaving 10 bases between them. Germline V gives CDR1 MGHRA, CDR2 YSYEKL. The CDR3 protein is CASSQDEGAEQFF. CDR3 DNA sequence: TGCGCCAGCAGCCAAGATGAGGGAGCGGAGCAGTTCTTC.

This clonotype showed up many times. The chain employs TRBV29-1 and TRBJ2-2; D is undetermined. Germline V CDR1 and CDR2: SQVTM, ANQGSEA. The CDR3 length is 13 residues. V gave up 2 bases and J gave up 4 bases, with 8 bases separating them. DNA of the CDR3: TGCAGCGTTGAAACAGTCGGCACCGGGGAGCTGTTTTTT. Its protein is CSVETVGTGELFF.

This clonotype was found many times. The J gene is TRBJ1-5, the V gene TRBV3-1, with D possibly being TRBD1 (6 bases). The CDR3 length is 14 residues. CDR1 and CDR2 (germline): LGHDT, YNNKEL (reference sequence). V was shortened by 3 bases and J by 6 bases, with 12 bases between the two germline ends. The CDR3 loop is CASSQGRGVQPQHF. The CDR3 DNA reads TGTGCCAGCAGCCAGGGCAGGGGAGTTCAGCCCCAGCATTTT.

The V and J genes are TRBV2 and TRBJ1-4, with a tentative D call TRBD1 (6 bases). The V gene lost 9 bases and the J gene lost 7 bases, with 15 bases spanning the gap. The germline V gene has CDR1 SNHLY and CDR2 FYNNEI. The CDR3 is 13 amino acids. The CDR3 sequence: CASKTLGGEKLFF. The CDR3 coding sequence is TGTGCCAGTAAGACCTTAGGGGGTGAAAAACTGTTTTTT. The whole variable domain, filled in from reference TRBV2 and TRBJ1-4, reads EPEVTQTPSHQVTQMGQEVILRCVPISNHLYFYWYRQILGQKVEFLVSFYNNEISEKSEIFDDQFSVERPDGSNFTLKIRSTKLEDSAMYFCASKTLGGEKLFFGSGTQLSVL.

This clonotype was seen at least ten times. V gene TRBV29-1 combines with J gene TRBJ2-6; D tentatively reads TRBD1 or TRBD2 (5 bases each). The CDR3 spans 16 residues. Germline CDR1 SQVTM, CDR2 ANQGSEA. V lost 6 bases and J lost 1, with 16 bases in between. Here the CDR3 DNA reads TGCAGCGTCCAAGGGACCAGAAAGTCTGGGGCCAACGTCCTGACTTTC. Protein sequence: CSVQGTRKSGANVLTF.

This clonotype was seen at least ten times. The chain combines TRBV20-1 with TRBJ1-1, with unresolved D. Germline V gene lookup returns CDR1 DFQATT and CDR2 SNEGSKA (reference sequence). The CDR3 consists of 11 residues. Trimming pared 6 bases from V and 6 bases from J, leaving 11 bases between. The CDR3 region is CSAPVTPEAFF. The CDR3 DNA reads TGCAGTGCCCCTGTTACCCCTGAAGCTTTCTTT.

The rearrangement links TRBV6-5 to TRBJ2-5; possible D gene TRBD2, 7 bases. Germline CDR1 MNHEY, CDR2 SVGAGI. The V end was cut by 5 bases, the J end by 1 base, with 14 bases between. There are 15 residues in the CDR3. This CDR3 is CASSGSGGLQETQYF. CDR3 DNA: TGTGCCAGCAGTGGATCGGGGGGCCTCCAAGAGACCCAGTACTTC.

This clonotype was seen ten or more times. J is TRBJ1-1 and V is TRBV7-9; tentative D call: TRBD1 (5 bases). Trimming cost V 4 bases and J 11 bases, with 11 bases left between them. Germline V gene data show CDR1 as SEHNR and CDR2 as FQNEAQ (reference sequence). CDR3 length: 11 residues. For the CDR3, the DNA is TGTGCCAGCAGCTATACCGGGGGGGCTTTCTTT. This translates into CASSYTGGAFF.